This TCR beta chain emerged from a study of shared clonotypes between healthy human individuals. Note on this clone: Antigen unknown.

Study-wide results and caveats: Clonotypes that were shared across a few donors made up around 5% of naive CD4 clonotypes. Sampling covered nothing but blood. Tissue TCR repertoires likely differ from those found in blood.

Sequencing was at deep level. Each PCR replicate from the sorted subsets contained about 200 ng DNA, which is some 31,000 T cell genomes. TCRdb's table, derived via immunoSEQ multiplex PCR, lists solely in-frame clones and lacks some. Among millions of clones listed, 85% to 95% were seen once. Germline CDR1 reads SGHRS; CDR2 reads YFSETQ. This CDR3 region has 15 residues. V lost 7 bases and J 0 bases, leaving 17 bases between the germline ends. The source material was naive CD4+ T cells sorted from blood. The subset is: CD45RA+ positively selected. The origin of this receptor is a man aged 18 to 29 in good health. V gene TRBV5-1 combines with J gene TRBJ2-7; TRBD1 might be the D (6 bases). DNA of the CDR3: TGCGCCAGCCGATGGGACACTCTCCTCTCCTACGAGCAGTACTTC. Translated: CASRWDTLLSYEQYF.